One and the same sample provided the 5 T cell receptor beta chains below, sequenced in a study of blood T cell repertoires in COVID-19. Measured with immunoSEQ multiplex PCR; TCRdb has only the in-frame clones, and not every one. The sample includes about 150,000 clones, about 87% of them seen just once. The sequencing sample was made of peripheral blood. The receptors were sampled from a man aged 50-59 years who had recovered from COVID-19.

This chain uses TRBV11-2 with TRBJ1-2; D remains unclear. Trimming removed 1 base from V and 3 bases from J, with 9 bases in between. Germline CDR1 reads SGHAT; CDR2 reads FQNNGV. This CDR3 has 14 residues. The CDR3 here is CASSLGVGDYGYTF. The CDR3 DNA sequence: TGTGCCAGCAGCTTAGGGGTAGGAGACTATGGCTACACCTTC.

This clone was counted only a few times. V gene TRBV7-8 combines with J gene TRBJ2-3; 9 nucleotides agree with TRBD2. Germline V gives CDR1 SGHVS, CDR2 FQNEAQ. This CDR3 contains 16 residues. V trimming: 3 bases; J trimming: 3 bases; junction bases outside the gene matches: 7. This CDR3 is CASSFPGTSRTDTQYF. For the CDR3, the DNA is TGTGCCAGCAGCTTCCCCGGGACTAGCCGAACAGATACGCAGTATTTT.

The chain carries TRBV5-1 and TRBJ2-3; D remains unclear. This CDR3 has 15 residues. Trimming took off 1 base at V and 3 bases at J, with 12 bases between the two ends. CDR1 is SGHRS, CDR2 YFSETQ, per germline. The CDR3 reads CASSLFWQETDTQYF. DNA of the CDR3: TGCGCCAGCAGCTTGTTTTGGCAGGAAACAGATACGCAGTATTTT.

The chain links TRBV3-1 (or the pseudogene TRBV3-2) to TRBJ1-6; D not certain. V was shortened by 4 bases and J by 11 bases, with 15 bases between the two germline ends. Germline V CDR1 and CDR2: LGHDT, YNNKEL (reference sequence). CDR3 size: 14 residues. The CDR3 DNA is TGTGCCAGCAGCCCCGACCCCGCCGCGGCACCCCTCCACTTT. Its protein product is CASSPDPAAAPLHF.

The chain employs TRBV6-1 and TRBJ2-5; tentatively, D is TRBD2 (5 bases). This CDR3 spans 16 amino acids. V lost 2 bases to trimming and J lost 4 bases, with 17 bases between them. Germline V gene sequence: CDR1 MNHNS, CDR2 SASEGT. Here the CDR3 reads CASSEPTGYGVETQYF. CDR3 nucleotides: TGTGCCAGCAGTGAACCGACTGGGTACGGGGTAGAGACCCAGTACTTC.